These 15 T cell receptor beta chains originate from one sample sequenced in a study of shared clonotypes between healthy human individuals. Naive-designated CD8 cells lacked CD45RO, were positively enriched for CCR7, and omitted terminally differentiated effector memory CD45RA+ cells. Repertoires were generated with immunoSEQ multiplex PCR, while TCRdb's copy carries only in-frame clones and drops some. Of about 700,000 clones in the sample, around 92% are singletons; the top ten hold about 24%. The specimen was naive CD8+ T cells sorted from blood. The source is a man aged 25 to 40 in good health.

The chain employs TRBV2 and TRBJ1-1; D unresolved. Germline CDR1 SNHLY, CDR2 FYNNEI. V shed 2 bases and J shed 1 base, with 11 bases lying between them. CDR3 length equals 15 residues. In nucleotides, the CDR3 is TGTGCCAGCAGTGAACATCCGGGGAAGAACACTGAAGCTTTCTTT. This gives the protein CASSEHPGKNTEAFF.

This clone appeared once. The chain links TRBV5-4 to TRBJ2-5, with D perhaps matching TRBD2 (6 bases). The CDR3 has 15 residues. V dropped 0 bases and J dropped 1 base, with 10 bases sitting between them. Germline loops: CDR1 SGHNT, CDR2 YYREEE (reference sequence). The CDR3 reads CASSLDGSLQETQYF. The CDR3 bases are TGTGCCAGCAGCTTGGACGGGAGCCTCCAAGAGACCCAGTACTTC.

The J gene is TRBJ1-1, the V gene TRBV14; D is ambiguous. Germline assignment: CDR1 SGHDN and CDR2 FVKESK. The V end was cut by 2 bases, the J end by 1 base, with 5 bases between. This CDR3 contains 13 residues. Here the CDR3 reads CASSQWGNTEAFF. As DNA, the CDR3 is TGTGCCAGCAGCCAATGGGGGAACACTGAAGCTTTCTTT. Looking up the rest from reference TRBV14 and TRBJ1-1 gives the full variable domain: EAGVTQFPSHSVIEKGQTVTLRCDPISGHDNLYWYRRVMGKEIKFLLHFVKESKQDESGMPNNRFLAERTGGTYSTLKVQPAELEDSGVYFCASSQWGNTEAFFGQGTRLTVV.

The chain recombines TRBV2 with TRBJ1-5; unclear D gene. The CDR3 has 14 amino acids. The V end was cut by 3 bases, the J end by 4 bases, with 10 bases between. Germline CDR1 SNHLY, CDR2 FYNNEI. The CDR3 coding sequence is TGTGCCAGCAGTGACCGGACGGGGAATCAGCCCCAGCATTTT. Encoded protein: CASSDRTGNQPQHF.

The chain uses TRBV14 and TRBJ2-5; TRBD1 matches at 7 bases. Germline-derived CDR1 and CDR2 are SGHDN and FVKESK. The CDR3 is 15 residues long. Germline trimming cut 4 bases from V and 5 bases from J; bases unmatched to any gene: 10. The CDR3 DNA follows: TGTGCCAGCAGCCGGGGCCGGGACAGTTTGGAGACCCAGTACTTC. Residues: CASSRGRDSLETQYF.

This clone was found a few times. The chain joins TRBV6-1 to TRBJ2-4; perhaps TRBD2 as D (6 bases). Per the germline V gene, CDR1 is MNHNS and CDR2 is SASEGT. Trimming took off 2 bases at V and 10 bases at J, with 15 bases between the two ends. The CDR3 is made up of 14 amino acids. The CDR3 region is CASSEYGGRDIQYF. In DNA, the CDR3 is TGTGCCAGCAGTGAATACGGGGGAAGGGATATTCAGTACTTC.

The chain links TRBV11-2 to TRBJ2-1, with 11 bases matching TRBD2. Unmatched junction bases numbered 13, after V lost 6 bases and J lost 0 bases. Germline CDR1 and CDR2: SGHAT and FQNNGV. CDR3 size: 19 residues. The CDR3 protein is CASSIIAGGPPSSYNEQFF. The CDR3 DNA reads as TGTGCCAGCAGTATTATAGCGGGAGGGCCCCCGAGCTCCTACAATGAGCAGTTCTTC.

The rearrangement joins TRBV9 to TRBJ2-7; 10 bases match TRBD1. With V trimmed by 0 bases and J by 4 bases, 4 bases remained unmatched. The CDR3 spans 15 residues. CDR1 is SGDLS and CDR2 is YYNGEE in the germline V gene. In DNA form, the CDR3 reads TGTGCCAGCAGCGTAGAAGGGGACAGGGGATACGAGCAGTACTTC. Protein product: CASSVEGDRGYEQYF.

The V call is TRBV6-5, the J call TRBJ1-5; D uncertain. Per germline, CDR1 MNHEY and CDR2 SVGAGI. The CDR3 spans 14 residues. Trimming took off 6 bases at V and 7 bases at J, with 16 bases between the two ends. The CDR3 region is CASSPSSSLQPQHF. CDR3 sequence (DNA): TGTGCCAGCAGCCCGAGCAGTTCTTTACAGCCCCAGCATTTT.

The J gene is TRBJ2-7, the V gene TRBV10-1; 13 positions match TRBD2. After removal of 9 bases from V and 4 bases from J, the junction contained 3 bases not matched to a gene. The CDR3 runs 13 residues. CDR1 is WNHNN, CDR2 SYGVQD, per germline (reference sequence). CDR3 in amino acids: CASLTSGGYEQYF. In DNA, the CDR3 is TGCGCCAGTCTGACTAGCGGGGGGTACGAGCAGTACTTC.

The chain employs TRBV9 and TRBJ2-7, with TRBD2 matching over 9 bases. Germline CDR1 and CDR2: SGDLS and YYNGEE. The CDR3 extends over 14 amino acids. Trimming took 4 bases from V and 5 from J; bases not matched to a gene: 7. CDR3 residues: CASSLSGSHNEQYF. The CDR3 nucleotides are TGTGCCAGCAGCCTTAGCGGGAGTCACAACGAGCAGTACTTC.

The V call is TRBV11-2, the J call TRBJ2-7; 9 nucleotides align to TRBD2. In germline, CDR1 is SGHAT, CDR2 FQNNGV. J gave up 4 bases and V 4 bases, and 8 bases lay outside the gene matches. This CDR3 has 15 residues. CDR3 region: CASSYEAGGFYEQYF. CDR3 DNA sequence: TGTGCCAGCAGCTATGAGGCGGGAGGGTTTTACGAGCAGTACTTC. The full variable domain, completed using reference TRBV11-2 and TRBJ2-7, is EAGVAQSPRYKIIEKRQSVAFWCNPISGHATLYWYQQILGQGPKLLIQFQNNGVVDDSQLPKDRFSAERLKGVDSTLKIQPAKLEDSAVYLCASSYEAGGFYEQYFGPGTRLTVT.

The gene calls are TRBV15 and TRBJ2-1, with D possibly TRBD2 on 6 matching bases. The germline CDR1 and CDR2 sequences are LNHNV and YYDKDF (reference sequence). Trimming removed 3 bases from V and 12 bases from J, with 18 bases in between. This CDR3 spans 14 amino acids. The CDR3 reads CATSRGLREGRQFF. The CDR3 nucleotides read TGTGCCACCAGCAGGGGACTGCGGGAAGGGAGGCAGTTCTTC.

The J gene is TRBJ2-1, the V gene TRBV27, with 10 bases identical to TRBD2. The trim removed 5 bases at V and 3 bases at J, leaving 4 bases unmatched. The CDR3 covers 15 residues. Germline V gene lookup returns CDR1 MNHEY and CDR2 SMNVEV (reference sequence). CDR3 bases: TGTGCCAGCAGTCCGCTAGCGGGAGTCTACAATGAGCAGTTCTTC. Translating gives CASSPLAGVYNEQFF.

V usage is TRBV27 and J usage is TRBJ2-7; 7 nucleotides match TRBD1. CDR3 length: 13 amino acids. Germline V CDR1 and CDR2: MNHEY, SMNVEV (reference sequence). Trimming removed 5 bases from V and 0 bases from J; junction bases left unmatched: 1. CDR3 coding DNA: TGTGCCAGCAGTGGGACAGCCTCCTACGAGCAGTACTTC. Amino acids: CASSGTASYEQYF.